The 21 T cell receptor beta chains below were found in one sample sequenced in a study of cytomegalovirus exposure and HLA in healthy donors. It was with 60 Vbeta and 13 Jbeta primers that the PCR ran. The method was immunoSEQ multiplex PCR; TCRdb's version includes in-frame clones alone and lacks a portion of them. The sample contains 200,000 to 250,000 clones, roughly 80% of which appear only once. The sequenced material came from PBMCs. All receptors derive from a man aged 30 to 39 in good health and CMV-seronegative.

V is TRBV7-8 and J is TRBJ2-7, with 7 bases lining up with TRBD2. V was clipped by 4 bases and J by 2 bases; unmatched bases: 8. The CDR3 sequence is 15 residues long. In germline, CDR1 is SGHVS, CDR2 FQNEAQ. CDR3 nucleotide sequence: TGTGCCAGCAGCTCTTACGGGGGGTCCCCCTACGAGCAGTACTTC. This codes for CASSSYGGSPYEQYF.

The CDR3 loop is CASSAGTGIYYGYTF. The CDR3 region has the DNA TGTGCCAGCAGCGCCGGGACAGGGATTTACTATGGCTACACCTTC. V usage is TRBV2 and J usage is TRBJ1-2; 9 nucleotides line up with TRBD1. The trim removed 6 bases at V and 3 bases at J, leaving 8 bases unmatched. CDR3 size: 15 residues. Germline V gene data show CDR1 as SNHLY and CDR2 as FYNNEI.

There are a few counts of this clone. The chain is built from TRBV27 and TRBJ1-2; 10 bases match TRBD1. CDR1 and CDR2 from the germline V gene are MNHEY and SMNVEV (reference sequence). Germline trimming cut 8 bases from V and 4 bases from J; bases unmatched to any gene: 7. The CDR3 extends over 14 amino acids. DNA for the CDR3: TGTGCCAGCCAGGGGACAGGGGCCGGCTATGGCTACACCTTC. It translates to CASQGTGAGYGYTF.

As DNA, the CDR3 is TGCGCCAGCAGCTTGGTTTTTCAGGGTAGCACAGATACGCAGTATTTT. Protein: CASSLVFQGSTDTQYF. This chain connects TRBV5-1 to TRBJ2-3, with D possibly matching TRBD1 (5 bases). This CDR3 spans 16 amino acids. Trimming left V 0 bases short and J 0 bases short, with 11 bases between. CDR1 and CDR2 from the germline V gene are SGHRS and YFSETQ. The full variable domain, in which reference TRBV5-1 and TRBJ2-3 provide the parts outside the CDR3, is KAGVTQTPRYLIKTRGQQVTLSCSPISGHRSVSWYQQTPGQGLQFLFEYFSETQRNKGNFPGRFSGRQFSNSRSEMNVSTLELGDSALYLCASSLVFQGSTDTQYFGPGTRLTVL.

The chain joins TRBV28 to TRBJ1-5, with 9 nucleotides matching TRBD1. Germline CDR1 MDHEN, CDR2 SYDVKM. The V segment lost 6 bases and the J segment 9 bases; nucleotides outside the gene matches: 12. This CDR3 contains 15 residues. The CDR3 sequence: CASSSFGTGNWPQHF. The CDR3 DNA follows: TGTGCCAGCAGCTCCTTCGGGACAGGGAACTGGCCCCAGCATTTT.

This chain joins TRBV7-2 and TRBJ1-2; D is undetermined. Germline loops: CDR1 SGHTA, CDR2 FQGNSA. Trimming shortened V by 4 bases and J by 4 bases, and 10 bases separated the two germline ends. This CDR3 is 13 amino acids long. CDR3 in amino acids: CASSSGLTYGYTF. The CDR3 DNA reads as TGTGCCAGCAGCTCCGGACTTACCTATGGCTACACCTTC. The full variable domain, its missing parts supplied by reference TRBV7-2 and TRBJ1-2, is GAGVSQSPSNKVTEKGKDVELRCDPISGHTALYWYRQSLGQGLEFLIYFQGNSAPDKSGLPSDRFSAERTGGSVSTLTIQRTQQEDSAVYLCASSSGLTYGYTFGSGTRLTVV.

The chain recombines TRBV2 with TRBJ2-1; 10 positions agree with TRBD2. The CDR3 length is 14 residues. Losses at the gene ends were 7 bases for V and 6 bases for J; bases not matched to a gene: 6. The germline V gene encodes CDR1 SNHLY and CDR2 FYNNEI. The CDR3 nucleotides are TGTGCCAGCAAAGGGACTAGCGCCCCCAATGAGCAGTTCTTC. Residues: CASKGTSAPNEQFF.

The CDR3 here is CASSSGTGAWDEQFF. The CDR3 DNA sequence: TGTGCCAGCAGTTCGGGGACAGGGGCATGGGATGAGCAGTTCTTC. This sequence joins TRBV28 and TRBJ2-1; 10 bases line up with TRBD1. There are 15 residues in the CDR3. V shed 4 bases, J shed 8 bases, and the junction held 8 bases outside the gene matches. Germline lookup yields CDR1 MDHEN and CDR2 SYDVKM.

V usage is TRBV13 and J usage is TRBJ1-1; D not resolved. The CDR3 consists of 15 residues. Germline V gene data show CDR1 as PRHDT and CDR2 as FYEKMQ (reference sequence). V was pared by 3 bases and J by 4 bases, with 15 bases between. CDR3 sequence (DNA): TGTGCCAGCAGCTTCCTCTACGACATATCCACTGAAGCTTTCTTT. It is translated as CASSFLYDISTEAFF.

V usage is TRBV9 and J usage is TRBJ2-5; maybe TRBD2 (7 bases). Trimming took off 1 base at V and 2 bases at J, with 15 bases between the two ends. This CDR3 spans 16 amino acids. CDR1 and CDR2 (germline): SGDLS, YYNGEE. This CDR3 is CASSVRWGGVQETQYF. In DNA, the CDR3 is TGTGCCAGCAGCGTAAGGTGGGGGGGCGTACAAGAGACCCAGTACTTC.

This chain joins TRBV28 and TRBJ1-4; a possible D gene is TRBD1 (5 bases). V lost 4 bases to trimming and J lost 8 bases, with 14 bases between them. The CDR3 runs 14 residues. Per germline, CDR1 MDHEN and CDR2 SYDVKM. CDR3 sequence reads: CASSWRGEGEKLFF. The CDR3 region has the DNA TGTGCCAGCAGTTGGCGGGGGGAAGGGGAAAAACTGTTTTTT.

The chain links TRBV7-2 to TRBJ1-2; no reliable D call. The V gene's germline CDR1 is SGHTA and CDR2 FQGNSA. The CDR3 spans 12 residues. Trimming shortened V by 5 bases and J by 7 bases, and 11 bases separated the two germline ends. CDR3: CASSQPYIGYTF. The DNA of the CDR3 is TGTGCCAGCAGCCAACCGTACATTGGCTACACCTTC.

The chain links TRBV5-4 to TRBJ2-2; tentative D call: TRBD1 (5 bases). CDR3 size: 12 residues. The V end was cut by 4 bases, the J end by 8 bases, with 9 bases between. Germline CDR1 reads SGHNT; CDR2 reads YYREEE (reference sequence). DNA of the CDR3: TGTGCCAGCAGCACCTCAGGGGGGGAGCTGTTTTTT. As protein: CASSTSGGELFF.

CDR3 DNA: TGTGCCAGCTCCGGGACAGGGGGCTACGAGCAGTACTTC. Translated, it gives CASSGTGGYEQYF. V gene TRBV9 combines with J gene TRBJ2-7, with 11 bases fitting TRBD1. This CDR3 is 13 amino acids long. CDR1 and CDR2 from the germline V gene are SGDLS and YYNGEE. V shed 7 bases, J shed 3 bases, and the junction held 3 bases outside the gene matches.

The chain joins TRBV29-1 to TRBJ1-2; 7 bases line up with TRBD1. CDR1 is SQVTM, CDR2 ANQGSEA, per germline. The CDR3 runs 12 residues. V shed 8 bases and J 8 bases; nucleotides not matched to a gene: 11. In DNA form, the CDR3 reads TGCAGCACCAAGGGGGCAGAGAGAGGCTACACCTTC. It yields the protein CSTKGAERGYTF.

The V call is TRBV5-5, the J call TRBJ1-1, with D hard to call. The V gene's germline CDR1 is SGHKS and CDR2 YYEKEE (reference sequence). V lost 2 bases, J lost 11 bases, and 16 bases lay in between. The length of the CDR3 is 13 residues. DNA for the CDR3: TGTGCCAGCAGCTTTGGTGGGGAGTCGGAGGCTTTCTTT. Its translation: CASSFGGESEAFF.

The chain uses TRBV7-6 and TRBJ2-7, with D maybe TRBD2 (5 bases). Germline lookup yields CDR1 SGHVS and CDR2 FNYEAQ. This CDR3 spans 14 amino acids. V gave up 2 bases and J gave up 3 bases, with 11 bases separating them. For the CDR3, the DNA is TGTGCCAGCAGCTTAAACACTGGGAGCTACGAGCAGTACTTC. Translation: CASSLNTGSYEQYF.

The V gene is TRBV19, the J gene TRBJ2-6, with TRBD1 as a possible D gene (5 bases). This CDR3 has 17 residues. The V gene's germline CDR1 is LNHDA and CDR2 SQIVND (reference sequence). V lost 8 bases and J lost 0, with 17 bases in between. This chain's CDR3 is CASGDDRTFSGANVLTF. In nucleotides, the CDR3 is TGTGCCAGTGGGGATGACAGAACCTTCTCTGGGGCCAACGTCCTGACTTTC.

The chain recombines TRBV28 with TRBJ1-4; D is uncertain. Germline CDR1 MDHEN, CDR2 SYDVKM. V was pared by 3 bases and J by 7 bases, with 9 bases between. This CDR3 region has 13 residues. CDR3 sequence reads: CASSFGGIEKLFF. Written as DNA, the CDR3 is TGTGCCAGCAGTTTCGGAGGGATTGAAAAACTGTTTTTT.

This clone was detected once. The J gene is TRBJ2-5, the V gene TRBV11-2; tentatively, D is TRBD1 (6 bases). Near its end, the DNA agrees better with TRBJ2-7, so the J call may be wrong. Germline V gene sequence: CDR1 SGHAT, CDR2 FQNNGV. CDR3 length: 15 residues. CDR3 sequence: CASSLVQGMVYEQYF. CDR3 bases: TGTGCCAGCAGCTTAGTCCAGGGGATGGTCTACGAGCAGTACTTC.

The genes are TRBV7-9 and TRBJ1-5; D is undetermined. The CDR3 is made up of 14 amino acids. Trimming stripped 5 bases from V and 0 bases from J, with 8 bases between. CDR1 and CDR2 (germline): SEHNR, FQNEAQ (reference sequence). Written as DNA, the CDR3 is TGTGCCAGCAGCCCGCGTGGTAGCAATCAGCCCCAGCATTTT. Its protein product is CASSPRGSNQPQHF.